These T cell receptor beta chains were read from a single sample in a study of cytomegalovirus exposure and HLA in healthy donors. Clones were sequenced by immunoSEQ multiplex PCR, and TCRdb holds only the in-frame ones, with some missing. The repertoire holds roughly 99,000 clones, with 77% as singletons. Sequenced material: PBMCs. Source of these receptors: a male donor in good health and CMV-seronegative. Both conserved end residues are part of each CDR3. The D gene is left open where the match is weak. Not every row has a clone size; where given, it reads once, few, many or a size class.

size,D,J,V,DNA,CDR3
.,.,TRBJ2-1,TRBV5-4,TGTGCCAGCAGCTTGGGAGGATTTACGAGGAATGAGCAGTTCTTC,CASSLGGFTRNEQFF
.,TRBD1,TRBJ2-7,TRBV10-2,TGCGCCACCACAGGACAGGGGATTTCCTACGAGCAGTACTTC,CATTGQGISYEQYF
.,TRBD1,TRBJ2-7,TRBV6-1,TGTGCCAGCATCCGGGACAGGGGGTCTCACGAGCAGTACTTC,CASIRDRGSHEQYF
once,.,TRBJ2-1,TRBV4-1,TGCGCCAGCAGCCAAGACCCCCTAGCGCTGGAGCAGTTCTTC,CASSQDPLALEQFF
few,TRBD1,TRBJ2-3,TRBV19,TGTGCCAGTCTCACAGGGGGATGCACAGATACGCAGTATTTT,CASLTGGCTDTQYF
.,.,TRBJ2-7,TRBV4-1,TGCGCCAGCAGCCAAGATCTGCAGACTATTCCCTACGAGCAGTACTTC,CASSQDLQTIPYEQYF
.,.,TRBJ2-7,TRBV11-2,TGTGCCAGCAGCCCAAATCATTTACAGGGACCTCGGTACGAGCAGTACTTC,CASSPNHLQGPRYEQYF
.,.,TRBJ2-1,TRBV6-5,TGTGCCAGCAGTTACTCTAGCGGTTCCTACAATGAGCAGTTCTTC,CASSYSSGSYNEQFF
.,.,TRBJ2-7,TRBV30,TGTGCCTGGAGTCCCTTGGACAAATTAGGTTACGAGCAGTACTTC,CAWSPLDKLGYEQYF
few,TRBD2,TRBJ2-1,TRBV7-2,TGTGCCAGCAGCCCCCGACTAGCGGGAGCCCATGAGCAGTTCTTC,CASSPRLAGAHEQFF
few,.,TRBJ2-5,TRBV6-5,TGTGCCAGCACCCACGGAGGGACAGTACAAGAGACCCAGTACTTC,CASTHGGTVQETQYF
.,.,TRBJ1-2,TRBV5-1,TGCGCCAGCAGCTACGACAGATCCTATGGCTACACCTTC,CASSYDRSYGYTF
.,TRBD1,TRBJ1-4,TRBV5-1,TGCGCCAGCAGCCTAAGACCCGGACAGGCTAATGAAAAACTGTTTTTT,CASSLRPGQANEKLFF
.,TRBD1,TRBJ2-7,TRBV6-6,TGTGCCAGCAGTTCCTTAGACAGGGTCATCTACGAGCAGTACTTC,CASSSLDRVIYEQYF
.,TRBD1,TRBJ2-2,TRBV27,TGTGCCAGCAGTTGGGGGACAGGTATCACCGGGGAGCTGTTTTTT,CASSWGTGITGELFF
.,.,TRBJ2-1,TRBV30,TGTGCCTGGAGTGCCTTCGACAATGAGCAGTTCTTC,CAWSAFDNEQFF
.,TRBD1,TRBJ2-7,TRBV29-1,TGCAGCGGGTTTGGGACAGCCTACGAGCAGTACTTC,CSGFGTAYEQYF
.,.,TRBJ2-3,TRBV30,TGTGCCTGGAGTGTCTCCACAGATACGCAGTATTTT,CAWSVSTDTQYF
.,TRBD2,TRBJ2-7,TRBV6-1,TGTGCCAGCAGTGGCCGGGACTACTACGAGCAGTACTTC,CASSGRDYYEQYF
.,.,TRBJ2-2,TRBV15,TGTGCCACCAGCATCCGACAGGCGAACACCGGGGAGCTGTTTTTT,CATSIRQANTGELFF
.,.,TRBJ1-1,TRBV15,TGTGCCACCAGAGTAGCGGGATTGAACACTGAAGCTTTCTTT,CATRVAGLNTEAFF
.,.,TRBJ1-1,TRBV6-6,TGTGCCAGCAGTTTACCGGGACAAAGAGAAGCTTTCTTT,CASSLPGQREAFF
.,.,TRBJ2-7,TRBV9,TGTGCCAGCAGCGTAGTTGGGCAGAGTTACGAGCAGTACTTC,CASSVVGQSYEQYF
.,TRBD1,TRBJ2-7,TRBV5-6,TGTGCCAGCAGCGAGACCGGGACAGGGGCTTACGAGCAGTACTTC,CASSETGTGAYEQYF
.,.,TRBJ1-2,TRBV28,TGTGCCAGCCAGTCGACTAACTTGGGGGGCTACACCTTC,CASQSTNLGGYTF
.,.,TRBJ1-5,TRBV6-1,TGTGCCGGCACTAGGACAGTCCTGAATCAGCCCCAGCATTTT,CAGTRTVLNQPQHF
once,TRBD2,TRBJ2-3,TRBV11-2,TGTGCCAGCAGCCACGGCGGACTAGCGGGAGGTTACACAGATACGCAGTATTTT,CASSHGGLAGGYTDTQYF
.,.,TRBJ1-1,TRBV6-5,TGTGCCAGCAGCCCTTGGAGGAACACTGAAGCTTTCTTT,CASSPWRNTEAFF
.,TRBD2,TRBJ2-5,TRBV4-1,TGCGCCAGCAGCCTACGACTAGCGGGAGTGGAGACCCAGTACTTC,CASSLRLAGVETQYF
.,TRBD2,TRBJ2-3,TRBV15,TGTGCCACCAGCAGAGCCCCCGCTAGCGGGAGTACAGTGGCAGATACGCAGTATTTT,CATSRAPASGSTVADTQYF
.,.,TRBJ2-7,TRBV5-5,TGTGCCAGCAGATACCAGCACAGGGGGGGCGAGCAGTACTTC,CASRYQHRGGEQYF
.,.,TRBJ1-5,TRBV5-6,TGTGCCAGCAGCTTGGGGCCGACAGTAGTTAATCAGCCCCAGCATTTT,CASSLGPTVVNQPQHF
once,TRBD2,TRBJ2-2,TRBV25-1,TGTGCCAGCACGGGACTAGCGGGAGTGGGTTCCGGGGAGCTGTTTTTT,CASTGLAGVGSGELFF
.,TRBD1,TRBJ2-2,TRBV5-4,TGTGCCAGCAGCCCTGGCGTGGGACAGGGCACCGGGGAGCTGTTTTTT,CASSPGVGQGTGELFF
few,TRBD1,TRBJ1-1,TRBV6-1,TGTGCCAGCAGTAGACAGGGGGCAGACACTGAAGCTTTCTTT,CASSRQGADTEAFF
.,.,TRBJ2-2,TRBV6-5,TGTGCCAGCTGGCGGGCAGGGGCGACCACCGGGGAGCTGTTTTTT,CASWRAGATTGELFF
.,TRBD2,TRBJ2-1,TRBV18,TGTGCCAGCTCACCACCTGGACGGACTAGCGGGAACGGTGAGCAGTTCTTC,CASSPPGRTSGNGEQFF
.,TRBD1,TRBJ1-2,TRBV7-2,TGTGCCAGCAGCCGTGGGAGGGACAGGAGGTATGGCTACACCTTC,CASSRGRDRRYGYTF
.,TRBD2,TRBJ2-7,TRBV5-4,TGTGCCAGCAGCTTGGGAGGCGGGAGTGCTTACGAGCAGTACTTC,CASSLGGGSAYEQYF
.,TRBD2,TRBJ2-5,TRBV7-7,TGTGCCAGCAGCGCAGCGGGAGGGGAAGAGACCCAGTACTTC,CASSAAGGEETQYF
.,TRBD1,TRBJ1-2,TRBV5-4,TGTGCCAGCAGCGCCACAGGGGGGAACTATGGCTACACCTTC,CASSATGGNYGYTF
few,TRBD2,TRBJ2-1,TRBV10-1,TGCGCCAGCAGTGAAGCAGCGGGGTTGGATGAGCAGTTCTTC,CASSEAAGLDEQFF
.,.,TRBJ2-1,TRBV11-3,TGTGCCAGCAGCCCCTTTGGCGGAGCCTACAATGAGCAGTTCTTC,CASSPFGGAYNEQFF
.,TRBD1,TRBJ1-1,TRBV7-2,TGTGCCAGCAGCCACCGGACAGGACCGAACACTGAAGCTTTCTTT,CASSHRTGPNTEAFF
.,.,TRBJ1-2,TRBV7-9,TGTGCCAGCAGCTTACAGAGCACAGGCGATGGCTACACCTTC,CASSLQSTGDGYTF
.,TRBD2,TRBJ2-7,TRBV27,TGTGCCAGCAGCGCCACTGGACCGGGACTAGCGGGATCAATCTGGAGGGAGCAGTACTTC,CASSATGPGLAGSIWREQYF
.,.,TRBJ1-5,TRBV18,TGTGCCAGCTCACCCCCGGGGGTGGGGCGGGTTCAGCCCCAGCATTTT,CASSPPGVGRVQPQHF
.,TRBD1,TRBJ2-1,TRBV11-2,TGTGCCAGCAGCACACAGGGGAGCGATGAGCAGTTCTTC,CASSTQGSDEQFF
.,TRBD1,TRBJ1-2,TRBV27,TGTGCCAGCAGACCAGAGAGGGACAGGGGGCGTTTTGGCTATGGCTACACCTTC,CASRPERDRGRFGYGYTF
.,.,TRBJ1-4,TRBV14,TGTGCCAGCAGCCAAGGAGGGAATGAAAAACTGTTTTTT,CASSQGGNEKLFF
.,TRBD2,TRBJ2-7,TRBV5-4,TGTGCCAGCAGCCCTAACGCGCGGGGACTAGCGGGCGAGCAGTACTTC,CASSPNARGLAGEQYF
.,.,TRBJ1-5,TRBV6-6,TGTGCCAGCAAAGGGGACTCCGGGATTCGACAGCCCCAGCATTTT,CASKGDSGIRQPQHF
.,TRBD1,TRBJ2-7,TRBV12-5,TGTGCTAGTGGTTTGGGACAGGGGAGCGGCGAGCAGTACTTC,CASGLGQGSGEQYF
.,TRBD2,TRBJ2-1,TRBV10-3,TGTGCCATCGGGCCCGAGACTAGCGGGAGTTTGAATGAGCAGTTCTTC,CAIGPETSGSLNEQFF
.,TRBD2,TRBJ2-1,TRBV7-2,TGTGCCAGCAGCTTATTACTAGCGGGCGGGTACAATGAGCAGTTCTTC,CASSLLLAGGYNEQFF
few,TRBD1,TRBJ2-7,TRBV29-1,TGCAGCGTTGCTTTGGGGACAGGGTTCCGCGAGCAGTACTTC,CSVALGTGFREQYF
.,.,TRBJ2-7,TRBV7-9,TGTGCCAGCAGCTTAGACAGCCAATCTTTATACTTC,CASSLDSQSLYF